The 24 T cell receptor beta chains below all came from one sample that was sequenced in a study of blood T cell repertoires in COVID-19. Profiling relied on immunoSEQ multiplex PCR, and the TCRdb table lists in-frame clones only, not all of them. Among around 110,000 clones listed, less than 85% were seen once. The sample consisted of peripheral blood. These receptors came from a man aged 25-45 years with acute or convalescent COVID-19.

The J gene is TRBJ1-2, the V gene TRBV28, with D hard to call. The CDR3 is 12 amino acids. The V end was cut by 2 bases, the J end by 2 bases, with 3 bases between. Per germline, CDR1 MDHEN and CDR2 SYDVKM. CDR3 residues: CASSLLNYGYTF. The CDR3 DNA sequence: TGTGCCAGCAGTTTACTAAACTATGGCTACACCTTC.

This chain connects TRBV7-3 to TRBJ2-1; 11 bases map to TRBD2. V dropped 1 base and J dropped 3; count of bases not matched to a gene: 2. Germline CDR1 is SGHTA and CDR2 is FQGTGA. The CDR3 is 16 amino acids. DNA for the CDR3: TGTGCCAGCAGCTTAAATCTAGCGGGGGGCTACAATGAGCAGTTCTTC. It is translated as CASSLNLAGGYNEQFF. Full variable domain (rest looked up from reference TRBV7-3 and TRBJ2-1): GAGVSQTPSNKVTEKGKYVELRCDPISGHTALYWYRQSLGQGPEFLIYFQGTGAADDSGLPNDRFFAVRPEGSVSTLKIQRTERGDSAVYLCASSLNLAGGYNEQFFGPGTRLTVL.

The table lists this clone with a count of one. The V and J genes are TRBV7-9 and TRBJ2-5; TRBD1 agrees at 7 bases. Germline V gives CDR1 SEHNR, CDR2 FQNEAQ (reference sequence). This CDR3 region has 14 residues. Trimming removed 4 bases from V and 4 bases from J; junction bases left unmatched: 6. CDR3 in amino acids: CASSYSDRAETQYF. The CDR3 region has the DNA TGTGCCAGCAGCTACTCAGACAGGGCAGAGACCCAGTACTTC. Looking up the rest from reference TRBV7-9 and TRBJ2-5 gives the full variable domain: DTGVSQNPRHKITKRGQNVTFRCDPISEHNRLYWYRQTLGQGPEFLTYFQNEAQLEKSRLLSDRFSAERPKGSFSTLEIQRTEQGDSAMYLCASSYSDRAETQYFGPGTRLLVL.

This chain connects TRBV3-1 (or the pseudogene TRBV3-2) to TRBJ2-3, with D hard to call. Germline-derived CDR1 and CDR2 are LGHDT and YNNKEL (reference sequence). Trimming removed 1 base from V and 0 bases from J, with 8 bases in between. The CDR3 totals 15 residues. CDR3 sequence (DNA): TGTGCCAGCAGCCAAGGACATCTTAGCACAGATACGCAGTATTTT. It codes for CASSQGHLSTDTQYF.

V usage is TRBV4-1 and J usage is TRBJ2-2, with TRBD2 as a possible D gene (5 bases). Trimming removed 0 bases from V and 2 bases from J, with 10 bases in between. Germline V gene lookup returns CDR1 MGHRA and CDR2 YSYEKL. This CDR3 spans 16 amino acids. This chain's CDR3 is CASSQDSAGNTGELFF. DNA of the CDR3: TGCGCCAGCAGCCAAGATAGCGCAGGAAACACCGGGGAGCTGTTTTTT.

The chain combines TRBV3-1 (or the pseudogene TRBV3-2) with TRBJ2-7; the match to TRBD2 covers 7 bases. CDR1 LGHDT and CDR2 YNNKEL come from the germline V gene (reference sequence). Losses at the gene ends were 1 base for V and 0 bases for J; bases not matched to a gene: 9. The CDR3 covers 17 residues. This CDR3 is CASSQAGGGGYSYEQYF. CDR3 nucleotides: TGTGCCAGCAGCCAAGCAGGTGGCGGGGGATACTCCTACGAGCAGTACTTC.

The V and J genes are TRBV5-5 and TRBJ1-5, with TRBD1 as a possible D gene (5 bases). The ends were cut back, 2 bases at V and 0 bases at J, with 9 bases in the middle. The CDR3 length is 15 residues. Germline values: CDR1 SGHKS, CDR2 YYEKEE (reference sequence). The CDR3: CASSFAGDSNQPQHF. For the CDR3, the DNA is TGTGCCAGCAGCTTCGCGGGGGATAGCAATCAGCCCCAGCATTTT.

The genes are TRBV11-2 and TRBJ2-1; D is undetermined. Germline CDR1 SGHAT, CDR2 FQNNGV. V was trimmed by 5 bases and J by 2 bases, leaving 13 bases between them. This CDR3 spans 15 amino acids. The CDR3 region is CASSLYVGPYNEQFF. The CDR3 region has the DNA TGTGCCAGCAGCCTCTATGTGGGCCCCTACAATGAGCAGTTCTTC.

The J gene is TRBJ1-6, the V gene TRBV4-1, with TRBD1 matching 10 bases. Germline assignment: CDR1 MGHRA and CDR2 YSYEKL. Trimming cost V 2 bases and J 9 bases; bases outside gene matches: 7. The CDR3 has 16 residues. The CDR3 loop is CASSQRTWDRGSPLHF. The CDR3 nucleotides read TGCGCCAGCAGCCAACGAACCTGGGACAGGGGTTCACCCCTCCACTTT.

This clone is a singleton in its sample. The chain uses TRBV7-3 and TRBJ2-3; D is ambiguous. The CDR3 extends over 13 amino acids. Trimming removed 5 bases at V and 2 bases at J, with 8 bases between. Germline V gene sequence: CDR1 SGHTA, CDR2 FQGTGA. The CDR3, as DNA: TGTGCCAGCAGCGCAGCGAACACAGATACGCAGTATTTT. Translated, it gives CASSAANTDTQYF.

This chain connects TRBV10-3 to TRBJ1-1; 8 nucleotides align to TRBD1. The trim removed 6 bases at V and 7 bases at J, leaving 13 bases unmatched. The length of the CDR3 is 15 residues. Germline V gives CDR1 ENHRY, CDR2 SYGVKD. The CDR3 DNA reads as TGTGCCATCAGGCCCGGACAGGGTGGTCGGAATGAAGCTTTCTTT. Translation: CAIRPGQGGRNEAFF.

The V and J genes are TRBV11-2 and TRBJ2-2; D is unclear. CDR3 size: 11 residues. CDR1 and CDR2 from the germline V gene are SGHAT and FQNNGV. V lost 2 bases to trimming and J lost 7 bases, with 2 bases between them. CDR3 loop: CASSLRGELFF. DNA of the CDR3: TGTGCCAGCAGCTTACGCGGGGAGCTGTTTTTT.

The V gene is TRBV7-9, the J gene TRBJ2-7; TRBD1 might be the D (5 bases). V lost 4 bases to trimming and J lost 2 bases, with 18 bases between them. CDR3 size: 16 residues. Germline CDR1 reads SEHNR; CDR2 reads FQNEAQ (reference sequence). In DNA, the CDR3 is TGTGCCAGCAGCTCCTCCAGGGATTCAGCAACCTACGAGCAGTACGTC. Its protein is CASSSSRDSATYEQYV.

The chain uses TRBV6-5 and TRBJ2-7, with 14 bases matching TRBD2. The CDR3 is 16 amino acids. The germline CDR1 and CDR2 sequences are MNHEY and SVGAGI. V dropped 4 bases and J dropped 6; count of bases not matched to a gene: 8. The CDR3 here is CASSSLGTSGSREQYV. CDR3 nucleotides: TGTGCCAGCAGTTCTCTCGGGACTAGCGGGAGTCGCGAGCAGTACGTC.

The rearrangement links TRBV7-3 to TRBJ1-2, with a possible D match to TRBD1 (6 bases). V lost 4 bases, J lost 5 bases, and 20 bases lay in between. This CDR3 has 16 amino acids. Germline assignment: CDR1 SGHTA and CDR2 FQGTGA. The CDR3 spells CASSSKGGTALYGYTF. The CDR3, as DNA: TGTGCCAGCAGCTCTAAGGGGGGGACCGCGCTTTATGGCTACACCTTC.

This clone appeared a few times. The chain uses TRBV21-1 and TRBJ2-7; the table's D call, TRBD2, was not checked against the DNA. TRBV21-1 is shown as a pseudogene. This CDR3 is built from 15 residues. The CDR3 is CASSKYTSGSNEQYV. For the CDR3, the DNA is TGTGCCAGCAGCAAATACACTAGCGGGAGTAACGAGCAGTACGTC.

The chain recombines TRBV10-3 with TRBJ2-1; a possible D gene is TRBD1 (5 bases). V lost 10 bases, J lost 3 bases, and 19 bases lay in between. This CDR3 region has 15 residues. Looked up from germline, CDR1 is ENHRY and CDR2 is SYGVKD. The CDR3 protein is CASTSLAQGYNEQFF. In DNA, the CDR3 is TGTGCCAGCACCTCATTGGCGCAGGGCTACAATGAGCAGTTCTTC.

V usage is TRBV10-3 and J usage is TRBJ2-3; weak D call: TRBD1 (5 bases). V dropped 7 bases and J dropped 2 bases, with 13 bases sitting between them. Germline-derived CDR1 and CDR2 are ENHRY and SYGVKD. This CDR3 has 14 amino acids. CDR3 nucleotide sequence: TGTGCCATCAAGGGGAAACAGGACACAGATACGCAGTATTTT. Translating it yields CAIKGKQDTDTQYF.

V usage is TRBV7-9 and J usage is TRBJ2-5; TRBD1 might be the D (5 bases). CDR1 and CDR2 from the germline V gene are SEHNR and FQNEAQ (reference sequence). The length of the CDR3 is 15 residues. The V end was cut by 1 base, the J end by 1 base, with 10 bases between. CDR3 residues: CASSLEVGLQETQYF. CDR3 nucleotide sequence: TGTGCCAGCAGCTTAGAGGTGGGGCTCCAAGAGACCCAGTACTTC.

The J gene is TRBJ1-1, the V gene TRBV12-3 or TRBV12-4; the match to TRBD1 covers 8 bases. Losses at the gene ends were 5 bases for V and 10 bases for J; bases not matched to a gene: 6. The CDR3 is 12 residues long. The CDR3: CASSQGTGRAFF. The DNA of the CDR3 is TGTGCCAGCAGTCAGGGGACAGGCAGAGCTTTCTTT.

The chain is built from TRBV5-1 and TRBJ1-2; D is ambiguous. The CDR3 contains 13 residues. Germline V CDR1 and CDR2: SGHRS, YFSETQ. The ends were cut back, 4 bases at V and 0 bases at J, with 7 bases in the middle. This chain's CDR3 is CASSVDTNYGYTF. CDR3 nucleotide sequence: TGCGCCAGCAGCGTAGACACTAACTATGGCTACACCTTC.

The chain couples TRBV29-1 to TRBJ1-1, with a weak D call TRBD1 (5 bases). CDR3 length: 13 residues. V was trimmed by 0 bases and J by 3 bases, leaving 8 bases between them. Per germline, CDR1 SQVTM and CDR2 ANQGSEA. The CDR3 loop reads CSVEEGRDTEAFF. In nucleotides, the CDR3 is TGCAGCGTTGAAGAAGGCAGGGACACTGAAGCTTTCTTT.

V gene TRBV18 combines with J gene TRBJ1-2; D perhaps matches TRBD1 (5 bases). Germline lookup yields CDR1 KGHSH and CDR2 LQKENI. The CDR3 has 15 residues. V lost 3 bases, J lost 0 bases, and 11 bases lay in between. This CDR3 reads CASSPSGISNYGYTF. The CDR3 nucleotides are TGTGCCAGCTCACCCTCAGGGATATCTAACTATGGCTACACCTTC.

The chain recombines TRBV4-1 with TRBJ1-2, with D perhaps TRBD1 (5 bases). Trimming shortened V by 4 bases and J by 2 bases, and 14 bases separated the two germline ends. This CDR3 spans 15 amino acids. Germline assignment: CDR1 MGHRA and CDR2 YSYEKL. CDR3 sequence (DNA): TGCGCCAGCAGCCGTACGACGGGGGAAAACTATGGCTACACCTTC. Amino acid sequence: CASSRTTGENYGYTF.